The next 27 T cell receptor beta chains were all read from a single sample in a study of beta chain features in type 1 diabetes (dated by TCRdb to the late 2010s). The receptor library was made with the immunoSEQ multiplex PCR assay. All of the isolated RNA was reverse transcribed with the High Capacity cDNA Reverse Transcription Kit, so expressed TCRB transcripts were sequenced. In TCRdb, the immuneACCESS table is reduced to in-frame sequences with V and J assigned. These tables do not hold every clone; where another copy was compared, an unresolved V gene accounts for under half, and the others remain unexplained. A total of hundreds of thousands of clones appear in this sample, approximately 10% of them only once. The top ten clones comprise more than 0.045% of the sample. The sequencing input was naive CD4+ T cells from blood. This sample's cell subset or site label indicates: true naive CD4+ T cells. These TCRs come from a woman aged 18-35 years in good health.

This rearrangement joins TRBV7-3 to TRBJ2-7, with D perhaps TRBD2 (5 bases). V lost 5 bases to trimming and J lost 0 bases, with 11 bases between them. The CDR3 has 14 amino acids. The germline V gene has CDR1 SGHTA and CDR2 FQGTGA. CDR3 residues: CASSPGITSYEQYF. The CDR3 DNA reads TGTGCCAGCAGCCCCGGGATTACCTCCTACGAGCAGTACTTC.

This clone has just a few counts. This chain uses TRBV5-1 with TRBJ2-5; no firm D call. Germline CDR1 is SGHRS and CDR2 is YFSETQ. The length of the CDR3 is 13 residues. The ends were cut back, 0 bases at V and 2 bases at J, with 5 bases in the middle. Written as DNA, the CDR3 is TGCGCCAGCAGCTTGGAGGGTCAAGAGACCCAGTACTTC. Translating it yields CASSLEGQETQYF. Full variable domain (missing parts from reference TRBV5-1 and TRBJ2-5): KAGVTQTPRYLIKTRGQQVTLSCSPISGHRSVSWYQQTPGQGLQFLFEYFSETQRNKGNFPGRFSGRQFSNSRSEMNVSTLELGDSALYLCASSLEGQETQYFGPGTRLLVL.

The chain employs TRBV10-3 and TRBJ2-7, with 8 positions matching TRBD2. CDR3 length equals 13 residues. Germline V lookup: CDR1 ENHRY, CDR2 SYGVKD. V was clipped by 4 bases and J by 6 bases; unmatched bases: 5. Written as DNA, the CDR3 is TGTGCCATCAGTGGGGTGGGGACTAGCGAGCAGTACGTC. This codes for CAISGVGTSEQYV.

This clone came up a few times. The gene calls are TRBV2 and TRBJ2-7; TRBD2 might be the D (6 bases). The CDR3 extends over 13 amino acids. Germline CDR1 SNHLY, CDR2 FYNNEI. V was trimmed by 4 bases and J by 7 bases, leaving 14 bases between them. The CDR3 DNA follows: TGTGCCAGCAGTGCCGCCCCTGCGGGAGAGCAGTACGTC. As protein: CASSAAPAGEQYV.

CDR3 coding DNA: TGTGCCAGCAGTGCGACCGACAGGCAAGGAGATACGCAGTATTTT. This codes for CASSATDRQGDTQYF. The rearrangement uses TRBV27 and TRBJ2-3; a weak D match, TRBD1 (6 bases). Trimming took 5 bases from V and 5 from J, leaving 17 bases between them. Germline-derived CDR1 and CDR2 are MNHEY and SMNVEV (reference sequence). CDR3 size: 15 residues.

The rearrangement uses TRBV18 and TRBJ2-1; D gene uncertain. V gave up 5 bases and J gave up 6 bases, with 17 bases separating them. The CDR3 runs to 15 residues. Per the germline V gene, CDR1 is KGHSH and CDR2 is LQKENI. This chain's CDR3 is CASSNQVGVGNEQFF. CDR3 nucleotide sequence: TGTGCCAGCTCAAACCAGGTTGGAGTAGGCAATGAGCAGTTCTTC.

V usage is TRBV7-2 and J usage is TRBJ2-7; 10 bases agree with TRBD2. The CDR3 spans 18 residues. The V and J ends lost 1 base and 3 bases, in that order; junction bases with no gene match: 12. The germline gives CDR1 SGHTA, CDR2 FQGNSA. The CDR3 protein is CASSLVPSGRYVRYEQYF. The DNA for the CDR3 is TGTGCCAGCAGCTTAGTGCCTAGCGGGAGATATGTCCGCTACGAGCAGTACTTC.

V usage is TRBV6-5 and J usage is TRBJ2-2; D call uncertain. The CDR3 totals 12 residues. Germline CDR1 reads MNHEY; CDR2 reads SVGAGI. Deletions cut 2 bases from V and 7 bases from J, with 5 bases between. In DNA form, the CDR3 reads TGTGCCAGCAGTTACCCCCGCGGGGAGCTGTTTTTT. Translated, it gives CASSYPRGELFF.

Comment on this clone: It is unclear where the CDR3 begins or ends on the DNA, so no DNA is shown, and the CDR3 is as TCRdb lists it. This rearrangement joins TRBV6-5 to TRBJ1-2. Germline CDR1 and CDR2: MNHEY and SVGAGI. The CDR3 numbers 15 amino acids, ends counted. CDR3 sequence reads: CASSSSTLLSNGYTF.

This sequence joins TRBV2 and TRBJ1-4; D call uncertain. V dropped 2 bases and J dropped 8 bases, with 15 bases sitting between them. This CDR3 is 15 amino acids long. Germline CDR1 reads SNHLY; CDR2 reads FYNNEI. The CDR3 sequence is CASSETSTKIEKLFF. CDR3 coding DNA: TGTGCCAGCAGTGAAACCTCCACCAAGATCGAAAAACTGTTTTTT.

The chain recombines TRBV25-1 with TRBJ2-1; D gene unclear. The V and J ends lost 6 bases and 8 bases respectively, with 17 bases between them. This CDR3 spans 14 amino acids. In germline, CDR1 is MGHDK, CDR2 SYGVNS. CDR3 loop: CASRGHISTDEQFF. The CDR3 DNA reads as TGTGCCAGCAGGGGCCACATTAGTACCGATGAGCAGTTCTTC.

This clone occurred a few times. The chain employs TRBV7-9 and TRBJ2-2; 7 bases map to TRBD1. The CDR3 has 16 residues. V lost 5 bases, J lost 4 bases, and 10 bases stayed unmatched. The germline CDR1 and CDR2 sequences are SEHNR and FQNEAQ (reference sequence). CDR3 residues: CASSTEGAQSTGELFF. CDR3 bases: TGTGCCAGCAGCACCGAGGGGGCGCAGTCCACCGGGGAGCTGTTTTTT.

This clone came up a few times. This chain links TRBV4-2 with TRBJ1-5, with 7 bases matching TRBD1. Germline CDR1 reads LGHNA; CDR2 reads YNFKEQ. CDR3 size: 15 residues. J lost 4 bases, V lost 4 bases, and 7 bases had no gene match. This chain's CDR3 is CASSRQGEGNQPQHF. CDR3 in DNA: TGTGCCAGCAGCCGACAGGGAGAAGGGAATCAGCCCCAGCATTTT.

J is TRBJ2-1 and V is TRBV7-2; 8 bases align to TRBD1. This CDR3 spans 15 amino acids. Germline values: CDR1 SGHTA, CDR2 FQGNSA. J gave up 3 bases and V 5 bases, and 6 bases lay outside the gene matches. CDR3 nucleotide sequence: TGTGCCAGCAGCCTGAGACAGGGGAACTACAATGAGCAGTTCTTC. It translates to CASSLRQGNYNEQFF.

The rearrangement joins TRBV28 to TRBJ2-2; TRBD2 agrees at 14 bases. This CDR3 comprises 17 residues. V trimming: 4 bases; J trimming: 6 bases; junction bases outside the gene matches: 7. Germline V gene lookup returns CDR1 MDHEN and CDR2 SYDVKM. The CDR3 sequence is CASSSIGTSGGAGELFF. The CDR3 DNA is TGTGCCAGCAGTTCGATAGGGACTAGCGGGGGAGCCGGGGAGCTGTTTTTT.

The CDR3, as DNA: TGCAGTGCCGTTGGAGTCGCTGAAGCTTTCTTT. Translation gives CSAVGVAEAFF. The chain uses TRBV20-1 and TRBJ1-1; D not certain. The CDR3 runs to 11 residues. Germline V lookup: CDR1 DFQATT, CDR2 SNEGSKA (reference sequence). V was clipped by 6 bases and J by 6 bases, with 11 bases between them.

This clone turned up a few times. This chain joins TRBV30 and TRBJ2-7; D gene uncertain. The germline V gene has CDR1 GTSNPN and CDR2 SVGIG (reference sequence). The CDR3 loop spans 11 amino acids. Trimming cost V 6 bases and J 7 bases, with 13 bases left between them. The CDR3 DNA follows: TGTGCCTGTACGCCGGCTGGAGAGCAGTACTTC. It encodes CACTPAGEQYF. Supplemented by reference TRBV30 and TRBJ2-7, the full variable domain reads SQTIHQWPATLVQPVGSPLSLECTVEGTSNPNLYWYRQAAGRGLQLLFYSVGIGQISSEVPQNLSASRPQDRQFILSSKKLLLSDSGFYLCACTPAGEQYFGPGTRLTVT.

There are a few counts of this clone. The chain carries TRBV19 and TRBJ2-1; the D call may be TRBD1 or TRBD2 (6 bases each). Germline loops: CDR1 LNHDA, CDR2 SQIVND (reference sequence). The CDR3 sequence is 13 residues long. The V and J ends lost 5 bases and 12 bases respectively, with 17 bases between them. The CDR3 coding sequence is TGTGCCAGTAGTCCAGTATGGGGGGCTCGGCAGTTCTTC. Translating gives CASSPVWGARQFF.

The chain joins TRBV9 to TRBJ2-2; 7 bases fit TRBD1. Germline assignment: CDR1 SGDLS and CDR2 YYNGEE. CDR3 length: 15 residues. V dropped 3 bases and J dropped 7; count of bases not matched to a gene: 9. The CDR3 is CASSARDRNGGELFF. The DNA for the CDR3 is TGTGCCAGCAGCGCCCGGGACAGAAACGGCGGGGAGCTGTTTTTT. The full variable domain, in which reference TRBV9 and TRBJ2-2 provide the parts outside the CDR3, is DSGVTQTPKHLITATGQRVTLRCSPRSGDLSVYWYQQSLDQGLQFLIQYYNGEERAKGNILERFSAQQFPDLHSELNLSSLELGDSALYFCASSARDRNGGELFFGEGSRLTVL.

This clone was seen a few times. This chain links TRBV28 with TRBJ2-2; D possibly uses TRBD1 or TRBD2 (5 bases each). CDR3 size: 17 residues. Looked up from germline, CDR1 is MDHEN and CDR2 is SYDVKM. V lost 5 bases, J lost 1 base, and 17 bases lay in between. The DNA for the CDR3 is TGTGCCAGCAGTCCCTACTCCCGGGACCTGAACACCGGGGAGCTGTTTTTT. Its protein is CASSPYSRDLNTGELFF.

The chain uses TRBV6-1 and TRBJ2-7, with D possibly TRBD2 on 5 matching bases. V shed 5 bases and J shed 3 bases, with 11 bases lying between them. Germline V lookup: CDR1 MNHNS, CDR2 SASEGT. The CDR3 contains 13 residues. The CDR3 nucleotides read TGTGCCAGCAGTCGGGAACTATACTACGAGCAGTACGTC. As protein: CASSRELYYEQYV.

This clone showed up just a few times. The chain combines TRBV19 with TRBJ2-3; D call uncertain. The CDR3 runs 15 residues. Germline CDR1 and CDR2: LNHDA and SQIVND (reference sequence). The ends were cut back, 7 bases at V and 2 bases at J, with 16 bases in the middle. The CDR3, as DNA: TGTGCCAGTACGGACGAAGGGCTAACCACAGATACGCAGTATTTT. Amino acid sequence: CASTDEGLTTDTQYF.

V usage is TRBV29-1 and J usage is TRBJ2-7, with D possibly called TRBD1 or TRBD2 (5 bases each). The V gene's germline CDR1 is SQVTM and CDR2 ANQGSEA. V was clipped by 5 bases and J by 4 bases, with 15 bases between them. There are 13 residues in the CDR3. CDR3 sequence (DNA): TGCAGCGTTACCGGGACCAAGGGGTACGAGCAGTACTTC. Its translation is CSVTGTKGYEQYF.

This clone was detected a few times. The rearrangement uses TRBV7-9 and TRBJ2-5, with D tentatively TRBD1 (5 bases). V was cut by 5 bases and J by 4 bases, with 20 bases left in between. CDR3 length equals 16 residues. Germline V lookup: CDR1 SEHNR, CDR2 FQNEAQ (reference sequence). Written as DNA, the CDR3 is TGTGCCAGCAGCCCGAGCCTCACCAGGGATGGAGAGACCCAGTACTTC. Translation: CASSPSLTRDGETQYF.

The genes are TRBV5-1 and TRBJ2-3; weak D call: TRBD2 (6 bases). The CDR3 runs to 15 residues. The ends were cut back, 0 bases at V and 0 bases at J, with 8 bases in the middle. Germline assignment: CDR1 SGHRS and CDR2 YFSETQ. CDR3 sequence (DNA): TGCGCCAGCAGCTTGGATGGGACTAGCACAGATACGCAGTATTTT. Translated: CASSLDGTSTDTQYF.

In this sample, this clone turned up a few times. CDR3 in DNA: TGTGCCAGCAGCTCTCGGTACGGGGCGCAGTTCTTC. Protein: CASSSRYGAQFF. The V call is TRBV13, the J call TRBJ2-1; either TRBD1 or TRBD2 may supply D (5 bases each). The CDR3 has 12 residues. V dropped 4 bases and J dropped 12 bases, with 13 bases sitting between them. The V gene's germline CDR1 is PRHDT and CDR2 FYEKMQ (reference sequence).

This clone has at least ten counts. The gene calls are TRBV18 and TRBJ2-3; the match to TRBD2 covers 9 bases. With 2 bases clipped from V and 1 base from J, the junction kept 7 bases outside the gene matches. This CDR3 region has 17 residues. Germline assignment: CDR1 KGHSH and CDR2 LQKENI. The CDR3 coding sequence is TGTGCCAGCTCACCAGTAGGGACTAGCACAGGCACAGATACGCAGTATTTT. Amino acid sequence: CASSPVGTSTGTDTQYF. The variable domain in full, with the rest retrieved from reference TRBV18 and TRBJ2-3, is NAGVMQNPRHLVRRRGQEARLRCSPMKGHSHVYWYRQLPEEGLKFMVYLQKENIIDESGMPKERFSAEFPKEGPSILRIQQVVRGDSAAYFCASSPVGTSTGTDTQYFGPGTRLTVL.